A selection of T cell receptor beta chains follows, all from one sample in a study of blood T cell repertoires in COVID-19. Measured with immunoSEQ multiplex PCR; TCRdb has only the in-frame clones, and not every one. The data contain 200,000 to 250,000 clones, around nine tenths of them singletons. The source material was peripheral blood. The origin of the receptors is a woman aged 65 to 85 with active or convalescent COVID-19. The CDR3 runs from the conserved cysteine through the conserved F or W. The order of the fields is J gene, V gene, D gene, CDR3 protein, CDR3 DNA. The D gene is left open where the match is weak.

j_call: TRBJ2-7; v_call: TRBV4-2; d_call: NA; cdr3_aa: CASSQESTGRSYEQYF; cdr3_nt: TGTGCCAGCAGCCAAGAAAGTACAGGGAGATCCTACGAGCAGTACTTC
j_call: TRBJ2-6; v_call: TRBV24-1; d_call: NA; cdr3_aa: CATSASRKQRYSGANVLTF; cdr3_nt: TGTGCCACCAGTGCCTCCCGAAAGCAGAGGTACTCTGGGGCCAACGTCCTGACTTTC
j_call: TRBJ1-2; v_call: TRBV6-5; d_call: NA; cdr3_aa: CASSYSGSYGYTF; cdr3_nt: TGTGCCAGCAGTTACTCGGGCAGCTATGGCTACACCTTC
j_call: TRBJ1-3; v_call: TRBV6-2/TRBV6-3; d_call: TRBD1; cdr3_aa: CASSTPDRAGNTIYF; cdr3_nt: TGTGCCAGCAGTACCCCCGACAGGGCCGGAAACACCATATATTTT
j_call: TRBJ1-5; v_call: TRBV5-1; d_call: NA; cdr3_aa: CASSPGQLSGPQHF; cdr3_nt: TGCGCCAGCAGTCCCGGACAGCTATCAGGCCCCCAGCATTTT
j_call: TRBJ1-6; v_call: TRBV24-1; d_call: TRBD1; cdr3_aa: CAPGTGAGLNSPLHF; cdr3_nt: TGTGCCCCTGGGACAGGGGCGGGTTTGAATTCACCCCTCCACTTT
j_call: TRBJ1-5; v_call: TRBV19; d_call: TRBD1; cdr3_aa: CASRRAIRDRIGNSNQPQHF; cdr3_nt: TGTGCCAGTAGGAGGGCCATCCGGGACAGAATCGGGAATAGCAATCAGCCCCAGCATTTT
j_call: TRBJ1-4; v_call: TRBV5-1; d_call: TRBD1; cdr3_aa: CASSSGQGDEKLFF; cdr3_nt: TGCGCCAGCAGCTCGGGACAGGGAGACGAAAAACTGTTTTTT
j_call: TRBJ2-6; v_call: TRBV7-6; d_call: NA; cdr3_aa: CASSFPSTGRSGANVLTF; cdr3_nt: TGTGCCAGCAGCTTTCCCTCGACAGGTCGCTCTGGGGCCAACGTCCTGACTTTC
j_call: TRBJ1-4; v_call: TRBV12-1; d_call: NA; cdr3_aa: CASIHSPRDGSEKLFF; cdr3_nt: TGTGCCAGCATCCATTCACCCCGGGACGGGAGTGAAAAACTGTTTTTT
j_call: TRBJ1-5; v_call: TRBV24-1; d_call: TRBD1; cdr3_aa: CAASGGQGWDQPQHF; cdr3_nt: TGTGCCGCCTCAGGGGGGCAGGGATGGGATCAGCCCCAGCATTTT
j_call: TRBJ2-3; v_call: TRBV7-2; d_call: NA; cdr3_aa: CASSPIPLAQMGYF; cdr3_nt: TGTGCCAGCAGCCCGATCCCACTAGCTCAAATGGGGTATTTT